This record looks at one TCR beta chain sequence and its context. It has no known antigen specificity. One base away there is no much larger clone; base qualities are not given. The sample is drawn from a study of T cell responses to AZD1222 COVID-19 vaccine (TCRdb year 2021). For the study in its entirety: AZD1222 recipients with second doses at about 4 weeks or about 12 weeks were pooled, because spike-specific TCR depth and breadth did not differ between schedules. TCR sequencing covered 230 to 250 trial participants: nearly 210 given two doses of AZD1222 and about 26 given two doses of MenACWY control vaccine. Trial participants were enrolled into age subgroups of 18-55, 56-69 and 70-plus years, which contained 148, 28 and 57 TCR-sequenced participants, respectively. Study-wide findings and limitations: The 56-69-year group was small, and its depth increase did not reach significance, likely because of low power. Nearly half of unique spike-specific TCRs reportedly recognized epitopes outside regions mutated in the B.1.351 and B.1.1.7 variants. CD4 TCRs associated with the vaccine covered the entire spike protein, and the dominant responses were in regions 160-218 and 743-854. A significant rise in spike-specific TCR breadth and depth was observed after two AZD1222 doses relative to day 0 and relative to MenACWY recipients. Participants were mostly white British and included more females than males, and it was suggested by the authors that clonal diversity may have been underestimated. Only five to seven AZD1222 recipients were SARS-CoV-2 seropositive at baseline, limiting conclusions about previously exposed vaccinees. No day 14 peak-response samples were available, so repertoires were characterized only after the peak T cell response.

The CDR3 goes from the cysteine to the phenylalanine over 15 residues. CDR3 DNA only is kept here, 45 bases in frame from base 1. Trimmed from V: 3 bases; trimmed from J: 5 bases; junction bases lacking a gene match: 7. In the germline V gene (reference sequence), CDR1 corresponds to LGHDT and CDR2 to YNNKEL. The CDR3 regions of human TCRbeta chains were analyzed by immunosequencing. In the paper's pipeline: Repertoire TCRs were checked for matches against a reference library of SARS-CoV-2-specific TCRs that had been generated using the MIRA antigen-specificity platform. Breadth was defined as the fraction of unique TCRs that were SARS-CoV-2-associated, and depth was defined as the fraction of total T cells that were SARS-CoV-2-associated. Using the MIRA data, every spike-specific TCR was mapped to the spike region that the TCR reacted to and assigned to either a CD4 or a CD8 class. Log10-transformed breadth and depth values were compared by one-way ANOVA with Sidak's multiple comparisons tests. TCRdb limited this immuneACCESS table to in-frame rearrangements with V and J called. A share of clones is missing; checked studies link under half to unresolved V genes, and the rest is unexplained. V and J calls and clone size are given by that table; D and trimming were obtained from the DNA. The sample contains some 200,000 clones, approximately 92% of them found a single time. The ten top clones hold roughly 10% of the sample.

The intended sense of this specimen's time point label: baseline before first vaccination. The vaccinee samples were drawn from two UK trials, COV001 and COV002, one of which was a single-blind randomized controlled phase 2/3 trial testing AZD1222 (ChAdOx1 nCoV-19) in healthy adults. For TCRbeta chain sequencing, PBMC samples from trial participants were taken at day 0 and at day 28 after the second dose. The sample was peripheral blood, taken on day 0 of AZD1222 vaccination. The V and J genes are TRBV3-1 (or the pseudogene TRBV3-2) and TRBJ2-1; 7 junctional bases match TRBD2. The clonotype was recovered from an adult in good health. The CDR3 sequence is CASSQSGRGNNEQFF. The nucleotides read TGTGCCAGCAGCCAGTCGGGGCGGGGGAACAATGAGCAGTTCTTC.